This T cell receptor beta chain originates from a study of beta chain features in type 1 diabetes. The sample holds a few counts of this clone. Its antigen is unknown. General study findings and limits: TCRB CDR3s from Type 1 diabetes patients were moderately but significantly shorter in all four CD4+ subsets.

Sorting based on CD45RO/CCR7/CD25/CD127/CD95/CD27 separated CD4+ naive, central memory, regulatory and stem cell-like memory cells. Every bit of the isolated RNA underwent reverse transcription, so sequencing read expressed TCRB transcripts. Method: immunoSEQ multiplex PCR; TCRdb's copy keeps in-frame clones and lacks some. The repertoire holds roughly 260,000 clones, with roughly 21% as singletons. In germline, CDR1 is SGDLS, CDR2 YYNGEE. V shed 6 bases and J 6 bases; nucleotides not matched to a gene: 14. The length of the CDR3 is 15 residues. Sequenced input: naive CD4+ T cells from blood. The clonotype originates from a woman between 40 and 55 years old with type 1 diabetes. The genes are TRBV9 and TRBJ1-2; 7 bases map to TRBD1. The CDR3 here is CASMGTPDRPHGYTF. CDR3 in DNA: TGTGCCAGCATGGGAACCCCGGACAGGCCCCATGGCTACACCTTC.